This entry lists 2 T cell receptor beta chains sequenced from one sample in a study of blood T cell repertoires in COVID-19. The repertoire was sequenced with immunoSEQ multiplex PCR; TCRdb's copy has only in-frame clones and lacks some. Among nearly 90,000 clones listed, roughly 70% were seen once. Material: peripheral blood. The receptors here all came from an elderly woman with acute or convalescent COVID-19.

The chain recombines TRBV6-5 with TRBJ2-1, with D maybe TRBD1 (6 bases). V dropped 5 bases and J dropped 7 bases, with 12 bases sitting between them. This CDR3 has 13 residues. Looked up from germline, CDR1 is MNHEY and CDR2 is SVGAGI. CDR3 sequence reads: CASSHKQGNEQFF. For the CDR3, the DNA is TGTGCCAGCAGTCACAAACAGGGAAATGAGCAGTTCTTC.

The rearrangement joins TRBV27 to TRBJ2-7, with a tentative D call TRBD2 (6 bases). The V and J ends lost 5 bases and 0 bases respectively, with 14 bases between them. Germline lookup yields CDR1 MNHEY and CDR2 SMNVEV (reference sequence). This CDR3 is built from 15 residues. The CDR3: CASSRSGLVSYEQYF. The CDR3 nucleotides read TGTGCCAGCAGTCGTAGCGGATTGGTCTCCTACGAGCAGTACTTC.